This record concerns one T cell receptor (beta chain) sequence. There are 13 residues in the CDR3. After removal of 6 bases from V and 8 bases from J, the junction contained 8 bases not matched to a gene. In the authors' workflow: Amplified reference gene primers provided the basis for estimating nucleated cell counts. The table came from immunoSEQ multiplex PCR; TCRdb's copy has only in-frame clones and leaves some out. V, J and clone size were drawn from that table, and D and trimming were deduced from the DNA. The sample lists hundreds of thousands of clones, about 87% occurring once. This entry belongs to a study of blood T cell repertoires in COVID-19.

Sequences were obtained from peripheral blood. The TCR sequence derives from a man aged 55 to 69 who had recovered from COVID-19. The rearrangement uses TRBV12-3 or TRBV12-4 and TRBJ1-2; TRBD1 matches at 8 bases. CDR3 in DNA: TGTGCCAGCAGCCCCGGACAGGGCAGAGGCTACACCTTC. It specifies CASSPGQGRGYTF.